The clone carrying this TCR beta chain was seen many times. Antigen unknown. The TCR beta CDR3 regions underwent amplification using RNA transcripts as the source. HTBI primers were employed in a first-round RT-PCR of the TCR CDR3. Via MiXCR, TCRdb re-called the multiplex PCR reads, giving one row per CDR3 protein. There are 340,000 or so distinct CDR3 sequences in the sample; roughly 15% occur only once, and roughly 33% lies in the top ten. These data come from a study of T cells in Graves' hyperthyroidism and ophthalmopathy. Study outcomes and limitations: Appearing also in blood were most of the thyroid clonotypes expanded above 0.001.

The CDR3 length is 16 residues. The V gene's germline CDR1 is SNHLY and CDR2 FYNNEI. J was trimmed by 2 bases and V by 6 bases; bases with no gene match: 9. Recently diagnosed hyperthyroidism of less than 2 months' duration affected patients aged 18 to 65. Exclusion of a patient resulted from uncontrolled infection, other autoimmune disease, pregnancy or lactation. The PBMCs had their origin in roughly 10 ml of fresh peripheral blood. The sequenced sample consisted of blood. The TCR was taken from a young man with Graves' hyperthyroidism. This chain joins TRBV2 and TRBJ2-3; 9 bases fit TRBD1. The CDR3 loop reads CASSRQGGVFTDTQYF. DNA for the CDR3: TGTGCCAGCAGCCGACAGGGGGGAGTCTTCACAGATACGCAGTATTTT.